Following are 19 T cell receptor beta chains from one sample sequenced in a study of T-cell reconstitution after alpha-beta-depleted transplantation in children. Preparation of the TCRbeta library involved a method that used unique molecular identifiers. In TCRdb, the PCR reads were re-called with MiXCR into one record per CDR3 protein. In the table there are 150,000 to 200,000 distinct CDR3 sequences, less than 8% of which are singletons. Sequencing used PBMCs from the stem cell graft donor, obtained from the stem cell graft. These receptors were taken from a human donor who donated a stem cell graft to a child with Wiskott-Aldrich syndrome.

This clonotype was seen many times. The chain is built from TRBV6-1 and TRBJ2-7; perhaps D is TRBD1 or TRBD2 (5 bases each). V was trimmed by 5 bases and J by 4 bases, leaving 18 bases between them. This CDR3 has 15 residues. Germline V gene data show CDR1 as MNHNS and CDR2 as SASEGT. CDR3 amino acids: CASSPGLNGGYEQYF. The CDR3 DNA reads as TGTGCCAGCAGTCCCGGACTTAATGGGGGATACGAGCAGTACTTC.

There are many counts of this clonotype. V usage is TRBV6-1 and J usage is TRBJ2-1; 8 bases match TRBD2. The CDR3 is 16 amino acids. CDR1 and CDR2 (germline): MNHNS, SASEGT. After removal of 4 bases from V and 9 bases from J, the junction contained 14 bases not matched to a gene. CDR3 sequence (DNA): TGTGCCAGCAGTGCCCGATCTAGCGGGCCGTGGGGTGAGCAGTTCTTC. As protein: CASSARSSGPWGEQFF.

This chain joins TRBV6-1 and TRBJ2-1, with D uncertain. Germline CDR1 reads MNHNS; CDR2 reads SASEGT. CDR3 size: 14 residues. With 2 bases removed from V and 7 bases from J, the gap between germline ends came to 12 bases. CDR3 in amino acids: CASSEFAALNEQFF. CDR3 DNA: TGTGCCAGCAGTGAATTTGCCGCTTTGAATGAGCAGTTCTTC.

This clonotype was seen at least ten times. Lacking the conserved final phenylalanine or tryptophan, this CDR3 likely reflects a read error. The limits of the CDR3 on the DNA are not certain, so only TCRdb's listed CDR3 is given. The chain links TRBV18 to TRBJ1-4; whether TRBD1, the table's D call, matches the DNA was not checked. The CDR3 totals 12 residues, both ends included. Germline CDR1 KGHSH, CDR2 LQKENI. The CDR3 sequence is CASSPPTGRPEM.

This clonotype was counted ten times or more. V is TRBV7-9 and J is TRBJ2-7; weak D call: TRBD1 (5 bases). Germline V gene sequence: CDR1 SEHNR, CDR2 FQNEAQ (reference sequence). Trimming pared 3 bases from V and 7 bases from J, leaving 16 bases between. The CDR3 extends over 14 amino acids. CDR3 protein: CASSFTETVREQYF. Here the CDR3 DNA reads TGTGCCAGCAGCTTTACCGAGACAGTTAGGGAGCAGTACTTC.

This clonotype was seen repeatedly, ten times or more. The chain is built from TRBV28 and TRBJ2-7; D is possibly TRBD1 (7 bases). Germline V CDR1 and CDR2: MDHEN, SYDVKM. V shed 4 bases and J shed 6 bases, with 19 bases lying between them. The length of the CDR3 is 15 residues. The CDR3: CASSSWQGGSGEQYF. In DNA form, the CDR3 reads TGTGCCAGCAGTTCATGGCAGGGGGGTTCAGGCGAGCAGTACTTC. Supplemented by reference TRBV28 and TRBJ2-7, the full variable domain reads DVKVTQSSRYLVKRTGEKVFLECVQDMDHENMFWYRQDPGLGLRLIYFSYDVKMKEKGDIPEGYSVSREKKERFSLILESASTNQTSMYLCASSSWQGGSGEQYFGPGTRLTVT.

Ten or more counts support this clonotype. The V call is TRBV28, the J call TRBJ1-5; D call uncertain. Germline V gives CDR1 MDHEN, CDR2 SYDVKM. V shed 5 bases and J shed 7 bases, with 9 bases lying between them. The CDR3 is 12 amino acids. The CDR3 here is CASSVRGQPQHF. The CDR3 DNA reads TGTGCCAGCAGTGTAAGAGGCCAGCCCCAGCATTTT.

In this sample, this clonotype turned up many times. The rearrangement links TRBV12-3 or TRBV12-4 to TRBJ2-1; the D is unclear. The CDR3 has 14 residues. Trimming shortened V by 0 bases and J by 5 bases, and 8 bases separated the two germline ends. The chain's CDR3 is CASSLATKDNEQFF. The CDR3 bases are TGTGCCAGCAGTTTAGCGACGAAAGACAATGAGCAGTTCTTC.

The chain is built from TRBV6-2 or TRBV6-3 and TRBJ2-1; D may be TRBD1 or TRBD2 (5 bases each). Germline assignment: CDR1 MNHEY and CDR2 SVGEGT. V was clipped by 5 bases and J by 8 bases, with 19 bases between them. The CDR3 has 15 residues. The CDR3 spells CASSHQTSRGDEQFF. Here the CDR3 DNA reads TGTGCCAGCAGTCATCAGACTTCTAGAGGGGATGAGCAGTTCTTC.

This clonotype has at least ten counts. The J gene is TRBJ2-5, the V gene TRBV30; TRBD1 matches 10 bases. J was trimmed by 3 bases and V by 2 bases; bases with no gene match: 3. Germline values: CDR1 GTSNPN, CDR2 SVGIG (reference sequence). This CDR3 region has 14 residues. CDR3 DNA sequence: TGTGCCTGGAGTAAGGACAGGGGGGAAGAGACCCAGTACTTC. Translating it yields CAWSKDRGEETQYF.

This clonotype was seen at least ten times. The rearrangement uses TRBV20-1 and TRBJ2-7; the D gene is possibly TRBD1 (6 bases). CDR3 size: 14 residues. V lost 8 bases to trimming and J lost 5 bases, with 22 bases between them. Germline CDR1 is DFQATT and CDR2 is SNEGSKA (reference sequence). The CDR3 sequence: CSLKLRGGSHEQYF. The CDR3 bases are TGCAGTCTAAAATTACGAGGGGGAAGCCACGAGCAGTACTTC.

The J gene is TRBJ2-7, the V gene TRBV19; possibly TRBD2 for D (5 bases). Germline-derived CDR1 and CDR2 are LNHDA and SQIVND (reference sequence). CDR3 length equals 14 residues. The ends were cut back, 5 bases at V and 3 bases at J, with 14 bases in the middle. The CDR3 DNA reads TGTGCCAGTAGTTGGTCCGGAGAGGGCTACGAGCAGTACTTC. It yields the protein CASSWSGEGYEQYF.

This clonotype was seen repeatedly, ten times or more. The CDR3 spells CASSSQQGARSSYEQYF. The CDR3, as DNA: TGTGCCAGCAGCTCGCAACAGGGGGCCCGAAGCTCCTACGAGCAGTACTTC. This sequence joins TRBV11-2 and TRBJ2-7; 9 bases fit TRBD1. The CDR3 loop spans 17 amino acids. Unmatched junction bases numbered 10, after V lost 4 bases and J lost 0 bases. The germline gives CDR1 SGHAT, CDR2 FQNNGV.

This clonotype turned up a few times. The rearrangement joins TRBV5-1 to TRBJ1-4; no clear D. Germline V gene sequence: CDR1 SGHRS, CDR2 YFSETQ. The CDR3 consists of 13 residues. V was pared by 0 bases and J by 7 bases, with 7 bases between. Written as DNA, the CDR3 is TGCGCCAGCAGCTTGGTGACGGCTGAAAAACTGTTTTTT. It encodes CASSLVTAEKLFF.

This clonotype was counted a few times. The genes are TRBV24-1 and TRBJ1-1; a weak D match, TRBD1 (5 bases). V lost 12 bases and J 1 base, leaving 8 bases between the germline ends. There are 11 residues in the CDR3. Germline CDR1 KGHDR, CDR2 SFDVKD. The CDR3: CAPRGNTEAFF. The CDR3 bases are TGTGCCCCGAGGGGGAACACTGAAGCTTTCTTT.

This clonotype was counted ten times or more. The chain links TRBV20-1 to TRBJ2-1; 8 bases fit TRBD2. Germline values: CDR1 DFQATT, CDR2 SNEGSKA (reference sequence). Trimming cost V 6 bases and J 0 bases; bases outside gene matches: 7. The CDR3 extends over 15 amino acids. Written as DNA, the CDR3 is TGCAGTGCCCGGGGGGGGAAGGGCTCCTACAATGAGCAGTTCTTC. Amino acid sequence: CSARGGKGSYNEQFF.

This clonotype was detected many times. The genes are TRBV29-1 and TRBJ1-1; no clear D. CDR3 length: 11 residues. Trimming stripped 4 bases from V and 8 bases from J, with 11 bases between. The germline CDR1 and CDR2 sequences are SQVTM and ANQGSEA. The CDR3 sequence: CSVARRPEAFF. Here the CDR3 DNA reads TGCAGCGTTGCACGGCGTCCGGAAGCTTTCTTT.

This clonotype was seen repeatedly, ten times or more. The chain carries TRBV12-3 or TRBV12-4 and TRBJ2-5; no definite D call. Trimming removed 0 bases from V and 13 bases from J, with 15 bases in between. The CDR3 is 13 amino acids. CDR3 sequence reads: CASSLASRFRTYF. The CDR3 bases are TGTGCCAGCAGTTTAGCGTCAAGGTTTCGGACGTACTTC.

This clonotype was seen more than once but under ten times. This rearrangement joins TRBV20-1 to TRBJ2-3; no reliable D call. The germline V gene has CDR1 DFQATT and CDR2 SNEGSKA (reference sequence). V lost 0 bases and J 0 bases, leaving 13 bases between the germline ends. This CDR3 has 16 residues. The CDR3 spells CSARDDRARSTDTQYF. CDR3 coding DNA: TGCAGTGCTAGAGATGACCGGGCCCGGAGCACAGATACGCAGTATTTT.